These 3 T cell receptor beta chains came from one sample sequenced in a study of blood T cell repertoires in COVID-19 (dated by TCRdb to the early 2020s). The protocol used for the library was the immunoSEQ multiplex PCR assay. TCRdb obtained this table from immuneACCESS and retained in-frame rearrangements with V and J assigned. These tables miss some clones; where compared with another copy, unresolved V genes account for less than half of the shortfall, and the remainder is unexplained. The sample table lists about 100,000 clones, over 80% of them with a count of one. In total, the top ten clones hold around 10% of the sample. Material for sequencing was peripheral blood. These TCRs come from a man aged 80 or over with acute or convalescent COVID-19.

The chain recombines TRBV6-1 with TRBJ1-2; D not resolved. The germline V gene encodes CDR1 MNHNS and CDR2 SASEGT. V was clipped by 0 bases and J by 2 bases, with 13 bases between them. The CDR3 has 16 amino acids. CDR3 coding DNA: TGTGCCAGCAGTGAAGCTGTTACGACACCCAACTATGGCTACACCTTC. This gives the protein CASSEAVTTPNYGYTF.

This clone was found once. This chain uses TRBV7-3 with TRBJ2-7, with 8 bases that match TRBD1. J lost 7 bases, V lost 5 bases, and 10 bases had no gene match. CDR3 size: 14 residues. CDR1 is SGHTA and CDR2 is FQGTGA in the germline V gene. In DNA form, the CDR3 reads TGTGCCAGCAGCCCTGGACAGGGTCAAGAAGAGCAGTACTTC. Residues: CASSPGQGQEEQYF.

This chain links TRBV18 with TRBJ2-7, with D unresolved. CDR1 is KGHSH, CDR2 LQKENI, per germline. This CDR3 spans 13 amino acids. V was clipped by 1 base and J by 3 bases, with 7 bases between them. CDR3 nucleotide sequence: TGTGCCAGCTCACCACGGCAGGACTACGAGCAGTACTTC. This codes for CASSPRQDYEQYF.